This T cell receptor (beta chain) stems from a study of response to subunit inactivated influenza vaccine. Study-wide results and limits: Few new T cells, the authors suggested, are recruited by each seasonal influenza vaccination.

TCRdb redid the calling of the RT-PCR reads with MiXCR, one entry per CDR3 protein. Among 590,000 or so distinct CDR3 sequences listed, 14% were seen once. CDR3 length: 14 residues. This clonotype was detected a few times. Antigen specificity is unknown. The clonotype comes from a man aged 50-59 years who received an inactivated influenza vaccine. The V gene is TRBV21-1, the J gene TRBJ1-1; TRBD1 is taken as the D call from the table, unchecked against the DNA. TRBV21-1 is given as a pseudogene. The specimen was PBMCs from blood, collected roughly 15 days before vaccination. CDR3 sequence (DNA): TGTGCCAGCAGCAAGGGACAGGTTCGTCGAAGAGCTTTCTTT. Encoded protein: CASSKGQVRRRAFF.